This T cell receptor beta chain was observed in a study of siplizumab effects on memory and regulatory T cells. General study points: Of the proliferating CD4+ or CD8+ clones, roughly 75-95% lacked a naive or memory phenotype that could be assigned. The study found naive T cells seemingly more diverse than memory cells and seemingly major alloresponse contributors.

The CDR3 is 17 residues long. Trimming removed 6 bases from V and 2 bases from J; junction bases left unmatched: 8. Germline lookup yields CDR1 MRHNA and CDR2 SNTAGT. In regard to this clone: Its antigen is currently unknown.

Profiled with immunoSEQ multiplex PCR; TCRdb holds only in-frame clones, not every one. The sample holds about 120,000 clones, 92% seen once. This TCR derives from a human donor in good health. The chain uses TRBV6-4 and TRBJ1-3, with TRBD1 matching over 12 bases. Sequencing used CD4+ T cells sorted from blood. CDR3 residues: CASSPPGQGAPGNTIYF. DNA of the CDR3: TGTGCCAGCAGCCCGCCGGGACAGGGGGCGCCTGGAAACACCATATATTTT.